This T cell receptor beta chain was found in a study of Graves' ophthalmopathy and Graves' hyperthyroidism. PBMCs were isolated from a roughly 9.6 ml sample of fresh peripheral blood. This clonotype was counted only a few times. Trimming left V 0 bases short and J 3 bases short, with 13 bases between. CDR3 size: 15 residues. In germline, CDR1 is SGDLS, CDR2 YYNGEE. The sequenced template was RNA, covering the TCR beta CDR3 region. First-round RT-PCR used HTBI primers; second-round multiplex PCR followed. Using its own MiXCR run on the multiplex PCR reads, TCRdb lists one record per CDR3 protein. The repertoire consists of 740,000 or so distinct CDR3 sequences, with about 44% occurring once and the leading ten covering approximately 46%.

The sequencing sample was made of peripheral blood. The TCR was taken from an adult man with Graves' ophthalmopathy. The V call is TRBV9, the J call TRBJ2-7, with D perhaps matching TRBD1 or TRBD2 (5 bases each). This CDR3 is CASSVAGTKGYEQYF. The CDR3, as DNA: TGTGCCAGCAGCGTAGCAGGGACCAAGGGCTACGAGCAGTACTTC.